This TCR beta chain was documented in a study of naive and memory T cell subsets. Study results and limitations: A few larger clonotypes appeared in naive repertoires, especially CD8, possibly memory cells re-expressing CD45RA.

The germline V gene has CDR1 ENHRY and CDR2 SYGVKD. The CDR3 totals 13 residues. The V and J ends lost 10 bases and 5 bases respectively, with 15 bases between them. Both TRBC1 and TRBC2 were covered by a beta constant-region primer of two equimolar oligonucleotides. The ligated cDNA underwent four PCR rounds using SP2 and nested alpha and beta constant-region primers. TCRdb itself ran the UMI-ligation and nested PCR reads through MiXCR, one entry per CDR3 protein. The sample lists about 150,000 distinct CDR3 sequences, approximately 24% seen once, with around 0.097% in the top ten. The table lists this clonotype with many counts. Its antigen is still unknown.

This TCR came from a human donor in good health. Sequenced material: naive CD4+ T cells from blood. The chain carries TRBV10-3 and TRBJ1-5; no definite D call. CDR3 region: CASTLRGDQPQHF. The CDR3 DNA follows: TGTGCCAGCACGTTACGTGGGGATCAGCCCCAGCATTTT.